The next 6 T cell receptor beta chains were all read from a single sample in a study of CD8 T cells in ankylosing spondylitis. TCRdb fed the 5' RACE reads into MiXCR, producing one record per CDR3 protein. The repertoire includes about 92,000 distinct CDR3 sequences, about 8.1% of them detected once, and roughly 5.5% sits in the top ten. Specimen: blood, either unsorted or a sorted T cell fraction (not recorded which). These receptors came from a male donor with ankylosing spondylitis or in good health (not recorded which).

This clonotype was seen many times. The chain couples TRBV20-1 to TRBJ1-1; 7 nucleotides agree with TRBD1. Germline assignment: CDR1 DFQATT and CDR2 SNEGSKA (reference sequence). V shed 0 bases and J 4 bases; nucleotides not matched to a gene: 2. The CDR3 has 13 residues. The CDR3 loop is CSAREGQSTEAFF. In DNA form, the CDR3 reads TGCAGTGCTAGAGAGGGACAGTCCACTGAAGCTTTCTTT.

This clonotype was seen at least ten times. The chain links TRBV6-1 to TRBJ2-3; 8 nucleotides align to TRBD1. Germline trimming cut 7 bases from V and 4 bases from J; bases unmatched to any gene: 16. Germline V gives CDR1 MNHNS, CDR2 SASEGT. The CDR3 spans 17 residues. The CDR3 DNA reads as TGTGCCAGCAATCCCACCGGGACAGGATTGACCGCAGATACGCAGTATTTT. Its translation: CASNPTGTGLTADTQYF.

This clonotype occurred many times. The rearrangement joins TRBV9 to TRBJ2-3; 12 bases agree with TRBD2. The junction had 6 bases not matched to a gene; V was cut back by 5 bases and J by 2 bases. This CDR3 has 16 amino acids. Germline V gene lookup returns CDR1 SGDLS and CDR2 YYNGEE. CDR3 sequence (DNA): TGTGCCAGCAGGGCCCTAGCGGGGGGGCTCACAGATACGCAGTATTTT. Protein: CASRALAGGLTDTQYF.

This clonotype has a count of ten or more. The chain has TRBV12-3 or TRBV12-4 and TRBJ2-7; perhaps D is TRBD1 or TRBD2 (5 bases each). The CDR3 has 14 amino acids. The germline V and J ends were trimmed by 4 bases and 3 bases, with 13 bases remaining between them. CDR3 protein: CASSSGGEFYEQYF. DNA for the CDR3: TGTGCCAGCAGTTCTGGGGGAGAGTTCTACGAGCAGTACTTC.

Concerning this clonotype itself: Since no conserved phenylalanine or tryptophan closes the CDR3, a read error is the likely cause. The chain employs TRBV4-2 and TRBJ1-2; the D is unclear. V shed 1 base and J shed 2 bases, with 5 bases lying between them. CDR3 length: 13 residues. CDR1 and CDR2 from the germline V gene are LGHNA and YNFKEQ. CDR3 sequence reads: CASSQVGNYGYTY. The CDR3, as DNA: TGTGCCAGCAGCCAAGTAGGGAACTATGGCTACACCTAC.

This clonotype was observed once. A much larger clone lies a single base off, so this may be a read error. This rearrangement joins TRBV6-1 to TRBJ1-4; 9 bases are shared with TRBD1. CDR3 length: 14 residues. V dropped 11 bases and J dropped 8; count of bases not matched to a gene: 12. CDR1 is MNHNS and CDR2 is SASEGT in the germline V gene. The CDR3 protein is CAGTDGQGREKLFF. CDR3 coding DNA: TGTGCCGGCACCGACGGACAGGGGAGGGAAAAACTGTTTTTT.